This TCR beta chain was identified in a study of OX40 agonist ivuxolimab in advanced cancers. Study context: Hepatocellular carcinoma, melanoma, renal cell or head and neck cancer occurred in dose-escalation patients.

The table lists this clone with a count of one. Profiled with immunoSEQ multiplex PCR; TCRdb holds only in-frame clones, not every one. Among tens of thousands of clones listed, 90% to 95% were seen once. The sequence came from an adult with an advanced solid tumor such as melanoma, head and neck, liver or kidney cancer. The specimen comprised CD4+ or CD8+ T cells sorted from blood, sampled in a trial of the OX40 agonist ivuxolimab.

In DNA form, the CDR3 reads TGTGCCAGCAAGGTGGGATATAGCTCCTACGAGCAGTACTTC. This translates into CASKVGYSSYEQYF. The chain recombines TRBV28 with TRBJ2-7; D not resolved. The CDR3 length is 14 residues. Germline V gives CDR1 MDHEN, CDR2 SYDVKM. V dropped 7 bases and J dropped 0 bases, with 13 bases sitting between them.